This T cell receptor (beta chain) was identified in a study of blood T cell repertoires in COVID-19. On the study more broadly: The United States, Italy and Spain provided the acute and convalescent COVID-19 samples. PBMCs, B-cell-depleted T cells, or T cells provided the cDNA or gDNA that made up the material.

This clone was seen just once. This CDR3 has 14 amino acids. From germline, CDR1 is SGHRS and CDR2 YFSETQ. V dropped 8 bases and J dropped 7; count of bases not matched to a gene: 11. As processed by the authors: Quantification of nucleated cells was approximated via reference gene primer amplification. The repertoire was sequenced with immunoSEQ multiplex PCR; TCRdb's copy has only in-frame clones and lacks some. V and J calls and clone size come straight from that table; D and trimming were deduced from the DNA. The table has 180,000 or so clones, roughly 88% seen once. The clonotype was recovered from a man aged 60-69 years who had recovered from COVID-19. The chain joins TRBV5-1 to TRBJ1-4; 7 nucleotides align to TRBD1. Source material: peripheral blood. CDR3 sequence (DNA): TGCGCCAGTAGCCAAACAGGGGCAGGTGAAAAACTGTTTTTT. Protein product: CASSQTGAGEKLFF.